Sequencing of this TCR beta chain was carried out in a study of blood T cell repertoires in COVID-19. Looking at the study overall: The samples span acute and convalescent COVID-19 from the United States, Italy and Spain.

In the authors' workflow: By means of reference gene primer amplification, nucleated cell counts were estimated. Generated by immunoSEQ multiplex PCR, the TCRdb table keeps only in-frame clones and is missing some. V, J and clone size were drawn from that table, and D and trimming were deduced from the DNA. This sample has 370,000 or so clones, with 81% found just once. Sequencing was performed on peripheral blood. This receptor was taken from a human donor with acute or convalescent COVID-19. The donor label of this sample is uncertain.

The CDR3 here is CASRFERESRETQYF. The CDR3 nucleotides are TGTGCCAGCAGGTTTGAGCGGGAGTCTCGGGAGACCCAGTACTTC. The V and J genes are TRBV5-4 and TRBJ2-5, with TRBD2 matching 8 bases. Germline assignment: CDR1 SGHNT and CDR2 YYREEE (reference sequence). V shed 5 bases and J 5 bases; nucleotides not matched to a gene: 11. The CDR3 covers 15 residues.